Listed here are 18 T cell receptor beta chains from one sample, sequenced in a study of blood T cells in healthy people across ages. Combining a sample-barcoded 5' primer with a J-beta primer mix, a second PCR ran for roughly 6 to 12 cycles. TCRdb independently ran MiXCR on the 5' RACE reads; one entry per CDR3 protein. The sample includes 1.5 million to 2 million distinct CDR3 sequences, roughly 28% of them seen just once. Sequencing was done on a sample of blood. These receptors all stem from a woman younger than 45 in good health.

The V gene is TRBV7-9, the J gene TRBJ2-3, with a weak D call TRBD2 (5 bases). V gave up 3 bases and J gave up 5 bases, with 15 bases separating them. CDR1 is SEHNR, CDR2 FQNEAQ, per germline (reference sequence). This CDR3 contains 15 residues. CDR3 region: CASSFSWTPLDTQYF. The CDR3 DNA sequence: TGTGCCAGCAGCTTCTCTTGGACTCCATTAGATACGCAGTATTTT.

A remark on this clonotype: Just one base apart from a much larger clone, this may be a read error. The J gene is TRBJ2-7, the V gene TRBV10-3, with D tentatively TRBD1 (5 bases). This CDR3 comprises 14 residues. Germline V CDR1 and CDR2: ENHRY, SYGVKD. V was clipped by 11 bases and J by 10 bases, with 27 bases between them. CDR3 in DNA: TGTGCCGCTCGTCCGTCGGACACACAAGAGGCCCAGTACTTC. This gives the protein CAARPSDTQEAQYF.

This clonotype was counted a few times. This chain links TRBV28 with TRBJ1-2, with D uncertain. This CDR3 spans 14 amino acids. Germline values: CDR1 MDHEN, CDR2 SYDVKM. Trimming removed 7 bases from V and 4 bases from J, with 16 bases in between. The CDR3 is CASTAGLIAYGYTF. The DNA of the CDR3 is TGTGCCAGCACGGCGGGGTTGATTGCCTATGGCTACACCTTC.

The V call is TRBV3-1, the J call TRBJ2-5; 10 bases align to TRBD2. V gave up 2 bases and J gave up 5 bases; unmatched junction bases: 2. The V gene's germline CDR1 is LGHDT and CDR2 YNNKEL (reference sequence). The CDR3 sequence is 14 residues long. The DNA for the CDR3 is TGTGCCAGCAGCCAATCTAGCGGGAGTGAGACCCAGTACTTC. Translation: CASSQSSGSETQYF.

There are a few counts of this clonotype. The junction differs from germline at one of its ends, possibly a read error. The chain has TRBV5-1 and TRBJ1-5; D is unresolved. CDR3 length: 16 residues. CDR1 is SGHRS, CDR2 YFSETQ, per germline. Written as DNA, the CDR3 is TGTGCCAGCAGCTTAGGAACTCCCTATAGCAATCAGCCCCAGCATTTT. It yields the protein CASSLGTPYSNQPQHF.

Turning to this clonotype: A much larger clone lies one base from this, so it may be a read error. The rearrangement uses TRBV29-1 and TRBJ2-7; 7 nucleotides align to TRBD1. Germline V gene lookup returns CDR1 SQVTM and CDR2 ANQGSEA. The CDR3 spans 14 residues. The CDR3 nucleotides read TGCAGCGTGATTACAGGGGATGCCAGGTACGAGCGGTACTTC. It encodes CSVITGDARYERYF.

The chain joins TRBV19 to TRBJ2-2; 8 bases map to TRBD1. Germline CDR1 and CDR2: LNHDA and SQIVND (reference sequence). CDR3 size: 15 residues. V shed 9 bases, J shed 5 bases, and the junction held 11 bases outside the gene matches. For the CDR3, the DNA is TGTGCCAGCTCCGGGACAGGAATGTTAACCGGGGAGCTGTTTTTT. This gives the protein CASSGTGMLTGELFF.

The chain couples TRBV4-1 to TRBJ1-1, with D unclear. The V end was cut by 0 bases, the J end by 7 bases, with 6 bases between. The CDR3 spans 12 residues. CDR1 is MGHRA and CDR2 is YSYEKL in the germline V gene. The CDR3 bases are TGCGCCAGCAGCCAAGATGAGCGTGAAGCTTTCTTT. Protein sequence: CASSQDEREAFF.

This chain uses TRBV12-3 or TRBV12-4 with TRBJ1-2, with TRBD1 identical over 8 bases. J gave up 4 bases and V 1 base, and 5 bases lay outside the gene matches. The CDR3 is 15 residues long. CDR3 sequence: CASSLGVRGRYGYTF. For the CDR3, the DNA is TGTGCCAGCAGTTTAGGAGTCAGGGGGCGCTATGGCTACACCTTC.

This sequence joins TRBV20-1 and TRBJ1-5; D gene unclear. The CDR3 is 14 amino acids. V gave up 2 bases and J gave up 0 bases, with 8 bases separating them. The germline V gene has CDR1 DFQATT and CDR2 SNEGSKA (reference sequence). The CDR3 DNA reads TGCAGTGCTAGACTCAGTGCTAGCAATCAGCCCCAGCATTTT. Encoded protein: CSARLSASNQPQHF.

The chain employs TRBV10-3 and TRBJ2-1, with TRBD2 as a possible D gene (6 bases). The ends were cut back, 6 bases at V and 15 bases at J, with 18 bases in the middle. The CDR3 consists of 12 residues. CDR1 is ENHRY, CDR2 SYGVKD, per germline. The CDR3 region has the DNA TGTGCCATCAGCCCGGGAGAAGCCGGGGGGTTCTTC. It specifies CAISPGEAGGFF.

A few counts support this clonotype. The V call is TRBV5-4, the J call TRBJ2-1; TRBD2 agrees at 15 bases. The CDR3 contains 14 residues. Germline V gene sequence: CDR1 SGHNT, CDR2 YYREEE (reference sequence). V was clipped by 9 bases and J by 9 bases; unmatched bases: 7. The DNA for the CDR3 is TGTGCCAACGGACTAGCGGGGGGGCCAAGTGAGCAGTTCTTC. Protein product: CANGLAGGPSEQFF.

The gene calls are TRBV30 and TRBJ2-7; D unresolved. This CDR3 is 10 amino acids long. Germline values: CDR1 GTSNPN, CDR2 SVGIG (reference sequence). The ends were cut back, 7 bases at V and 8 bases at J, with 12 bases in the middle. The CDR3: CASTKGKQYF. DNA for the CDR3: TGTGCCTCGACCAAAGGGAAGCAGTACTTC.

The CDR3 sequence: CAWDGSYEQYF. For the CDR3, the DNA is TGTGCCTGGGACGGGTCCTACGAGCAGTACTTC. The chain employs TRBV30 and TRBJ2-7; D is uncertain. CDR1 and CDR2 (germline): GTSNPN, SVGIG (reference sequence). The length of the CDR3 is 11 residues. The ends were cut back, 5 bases at V and 1 base at J, with 6 bases in the middle.

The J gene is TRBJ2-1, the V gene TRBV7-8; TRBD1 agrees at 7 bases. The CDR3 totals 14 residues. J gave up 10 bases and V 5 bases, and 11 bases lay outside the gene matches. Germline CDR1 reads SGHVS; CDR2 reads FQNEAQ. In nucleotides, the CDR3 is TGTGCCAGCAGCCGGGGACGACAGGGCCGGGAGCAGTTCTTC. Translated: CASSRGRQGREQFF.

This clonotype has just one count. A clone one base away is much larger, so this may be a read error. The CDR3 loop is CAISAGTDNEQFF. The CDR3 DNA reads TGTGCCATCAGTGCCGGGACAGACAATGAGCAGTTCTTC. This chain links TRBV10-3 with TRBJ2-1, with 7 bases fitting TRBD1. With 4 bases clipped from V and 5 bases from J, the junction kept 2 bases outside the gene matches. This CDR3 has 13 amino acids. Germline V CDR1 and CDR2: ENHRY, SYGVKD.

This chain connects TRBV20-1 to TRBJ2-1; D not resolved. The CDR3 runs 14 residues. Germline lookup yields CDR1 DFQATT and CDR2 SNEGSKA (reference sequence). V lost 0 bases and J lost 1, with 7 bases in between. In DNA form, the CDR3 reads TGCAGTGCTAGAGATAGGGAATCCTACAATGAGCAGTTCTTC. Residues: CSARDRESYNEQFF.

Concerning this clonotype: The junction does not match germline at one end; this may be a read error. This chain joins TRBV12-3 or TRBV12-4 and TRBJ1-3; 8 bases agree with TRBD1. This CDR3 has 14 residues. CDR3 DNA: TGCGCCAGCAGCCCGACAGGGGCTGGAAACACCATATATTTT. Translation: CASSPTGAGNTIYF.